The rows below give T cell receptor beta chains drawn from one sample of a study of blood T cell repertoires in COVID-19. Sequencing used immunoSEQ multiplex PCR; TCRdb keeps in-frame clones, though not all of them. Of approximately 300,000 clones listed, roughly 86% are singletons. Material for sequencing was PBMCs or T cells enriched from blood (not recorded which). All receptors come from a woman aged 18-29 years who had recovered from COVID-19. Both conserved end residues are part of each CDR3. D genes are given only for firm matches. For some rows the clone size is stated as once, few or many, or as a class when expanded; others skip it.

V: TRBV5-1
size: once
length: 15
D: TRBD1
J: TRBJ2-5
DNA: TGCGCCAGCAGCTTGGTGGGGACAGACCAAGAGACCCAGTACTTC
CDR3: CASSLVGTDQETQYF

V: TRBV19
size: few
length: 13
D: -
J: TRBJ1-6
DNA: TGTGCCAGTAATCGACAGAGTAATTCACCCCTCCACTTT
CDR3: CASNRQSNSPLHF

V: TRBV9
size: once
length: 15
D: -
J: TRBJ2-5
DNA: TGTGCCAGCAGCGAGACAGCGACCAACCAAGAGACCCAGTACTTC
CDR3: CASSETATNQETQYF

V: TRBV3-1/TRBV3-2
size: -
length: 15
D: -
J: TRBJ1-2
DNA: TGTGCCAGCAGCCCGTGGGACACCACTAACTATGGCTACACCTTC
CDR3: CASSPWDTTNYGYTF

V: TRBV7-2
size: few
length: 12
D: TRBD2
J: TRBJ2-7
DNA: TGTGCCAGCAGCTTAGGCGGGGGTCTACAGTACTTC
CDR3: CASSLGGGLQYF

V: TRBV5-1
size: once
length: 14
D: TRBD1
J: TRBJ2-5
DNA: TGCGCCAGCAGCGGTGACAGGGCCCAAGAGACCCAGTACTTC
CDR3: CASSGDRAQETQYF

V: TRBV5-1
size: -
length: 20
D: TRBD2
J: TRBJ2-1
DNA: TGCGCCAGCAGCTTGGGGACTAGCGGGGGTCCCCTTAGCTCCTACAATGAGCAGTTCTTC
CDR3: CASSLGTSGGPLSSYNEQFF

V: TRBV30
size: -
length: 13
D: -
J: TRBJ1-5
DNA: TGTGCCTGGGCAGGGGATGGGGATCAGCCCCAGCATTTT
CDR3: CAWAGDGDQPQHF

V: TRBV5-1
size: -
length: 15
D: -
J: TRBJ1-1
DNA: TGCGCCAGCAGCGGACTTGCCCCGGGAGACACTGAAGCTTTCTTT
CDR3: CASSGLAPGDTEAFF

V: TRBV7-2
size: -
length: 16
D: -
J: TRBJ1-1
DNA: TGTGCCAGCAGCTTAAACCTACAGGGCATGAACACTGAAGCTTTCTTT
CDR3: CASSLNLQGMNTEAFF

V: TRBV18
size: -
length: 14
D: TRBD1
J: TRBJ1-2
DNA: TGTGCCAGCTCACCTTCGACAGGGGACTATGGCTACACCTTC
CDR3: CASSPSTGDYGYTF

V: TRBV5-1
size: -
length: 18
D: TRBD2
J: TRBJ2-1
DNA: TGCGCCAGCAGCTCGTTGACTAGCGGGAGCCTCTCCTACAATGAGCAGTTCTTC
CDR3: CASSSLTSGSLSYNEQFF

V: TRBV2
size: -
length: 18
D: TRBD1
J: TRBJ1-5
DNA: TGTGCCAGCAGTGTTGGGGGGACAGGGGTTTACGGCAATCAGCCCCAGCATTTT
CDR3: CASSVGGTGVYGNQPQHF

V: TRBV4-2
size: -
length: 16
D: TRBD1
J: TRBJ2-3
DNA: TGTGCCAGCAGCCAAACCCTAAAACCGGACAGGACAGGGCAGTATTTT
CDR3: CASSQTLKPDRTGQYF

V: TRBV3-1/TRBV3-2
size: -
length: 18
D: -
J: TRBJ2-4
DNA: TGTGCCAGCAGCCAAGATCGTACCGATAACTCCGCCTTGGACATTCAGTACTTC
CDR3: CASSQDRTDNSALDIQYF

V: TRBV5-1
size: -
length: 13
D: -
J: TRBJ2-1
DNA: TGCGCCAGCAGCTTCCCCAGGAACAATGAGCAGTTCTTC
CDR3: CASSFPRNNEQFF

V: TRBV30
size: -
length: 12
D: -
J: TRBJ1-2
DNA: TGTGCCTGGAGTCCCGGGAACTATGGCTACACCTTC
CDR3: CAWSPGNYGYTF

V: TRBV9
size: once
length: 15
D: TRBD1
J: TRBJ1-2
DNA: TGTGCCAGCAGCCCTACAGGGGAGAGTCCTTATGGCTACACCTTC
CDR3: CASSPTGESPYGYTF

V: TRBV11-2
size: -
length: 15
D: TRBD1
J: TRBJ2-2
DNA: TGTGCCAGCAGCTTCTCCGGGACAGGGGCCGGGGAGCTGTTTTTT
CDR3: CASSFSGTGAGELFF

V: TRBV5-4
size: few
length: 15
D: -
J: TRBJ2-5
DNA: TGTGCCAGCAGCTCGACAGAACAGATACAAGAGACCCAGTACTTC
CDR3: CASSSTEQIQETQYF

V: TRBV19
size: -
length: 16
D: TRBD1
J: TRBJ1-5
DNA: TGTGCCAGTAGTAGGGGGTTCCGGGACAGTAATCAGCCCCAGCATTTT
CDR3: CASSRGFRDSNQPQHF

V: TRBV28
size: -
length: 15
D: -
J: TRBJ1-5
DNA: TGTGCCAGCAGTGAACCAGGTCGCGGCAATCAGCCCCAGCATTTT
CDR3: CASSEPGRGNQPQHF

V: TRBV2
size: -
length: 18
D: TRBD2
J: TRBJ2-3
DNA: TGTGCCAGCAGTGGCTGGACTAGCGGGGTACAAGCAAGGGATACGCAGTATTTT
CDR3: CASSGWTSGVQARDTQYF

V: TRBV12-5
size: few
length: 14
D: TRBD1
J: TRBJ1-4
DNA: TGTGCTAGTGCCTCGGACAGGGACAGTGAAAAACTGTTTTTT
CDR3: CASASDRDSEKLFF

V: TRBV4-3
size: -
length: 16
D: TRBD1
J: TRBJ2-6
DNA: TGCGCCAGCAGCCAAGACAGGGGGCTTGGGGCCAACGTCCTGACTTTC
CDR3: CASSQDRGLGANVLTF

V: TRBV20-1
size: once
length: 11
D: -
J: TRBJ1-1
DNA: TGCAGTGCTAGGAGGAACACTGAAGCTTTCTTT
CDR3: CSARRNTEAFF

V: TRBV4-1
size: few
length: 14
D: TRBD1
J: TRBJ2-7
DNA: TGCGCCAGCAGCATTGCAGGGGGTTCCCACGAGCAGTACTTC
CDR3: CASSIAGGSHEQYF

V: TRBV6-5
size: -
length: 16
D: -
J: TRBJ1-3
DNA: TGTGCCAGCAGTTACAGAAAGGACAGTGCTGGAAACACCATATATTTT
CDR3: CASSYRKDSAGNTIYF

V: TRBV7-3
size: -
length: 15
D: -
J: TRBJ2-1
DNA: TGTGCCAGCAGCTCGTTACTATCACCCTACAATGAGCAGTTCTTC
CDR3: CASSSLLSPYNEQFF

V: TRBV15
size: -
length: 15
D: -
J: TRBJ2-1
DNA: TGTGCCACCAGCAGAGTTACAGTCTCCTACAATGAGCAGTTCTTC
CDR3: CATSRVTVSYNEQFF

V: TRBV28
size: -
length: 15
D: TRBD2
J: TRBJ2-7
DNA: TGTGCCAGCTCCCCGCCGGGACTAGGGGCCCTAGGGCAGTACTTC
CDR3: CASSPPGLGALGQYF

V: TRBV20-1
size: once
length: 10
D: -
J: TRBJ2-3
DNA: TGCAGTGGTGCGGGAGATACGCAGTATTTT
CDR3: CSGAGDTQYF

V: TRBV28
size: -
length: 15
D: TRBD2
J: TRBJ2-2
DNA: TGTGCCAGCAGTCTAGCGGGAAGCAACACCGGGGAGCTGTTTTTT
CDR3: CASSLAGSNTGELFF

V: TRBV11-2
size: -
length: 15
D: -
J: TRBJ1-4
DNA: TGTGCCAGCAGCCCCTCAGACAGATATAATGAAAAACTGTTTTTT
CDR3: CASSPSDRYNEKLFF

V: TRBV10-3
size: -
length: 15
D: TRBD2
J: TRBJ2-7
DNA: TGTGCCATCAGTTCGAAGCGGGAGGGCTCCCACGAGCAGTACTTC
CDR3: CAISSKREGSHEQYF

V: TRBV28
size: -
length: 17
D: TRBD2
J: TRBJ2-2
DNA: TGTGCCAGCATCCTCACCGGGGGGGGGTTCCCAGGCGGGGAGCTGTTTTTT
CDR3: CASILTGGGFPGGELFF

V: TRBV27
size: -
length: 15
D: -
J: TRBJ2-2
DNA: TGTGCCAGCAGTTCTTGGACTGATAACACCGGGGAGCTGTTTTTT
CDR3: CASSSWTDNTGELFF

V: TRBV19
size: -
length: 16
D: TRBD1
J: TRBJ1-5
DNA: TGTGCCAGCCAGGACAGGGATTGGTATAGCAATCAGCCCCAGCATTTT
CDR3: CASQDRDWYSNQPQHF

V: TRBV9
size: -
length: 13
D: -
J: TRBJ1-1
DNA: TGTGCCAGCAGCGTAACGGAGAAGACTGAAGCTTTCTTT
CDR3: CASSVTEKTEAFF

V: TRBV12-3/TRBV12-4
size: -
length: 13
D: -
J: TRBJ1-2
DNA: TGTGCCAGCAGTCCGGCGGATAACTATGGCTACACCTTC
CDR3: CASSPADNYGYTF

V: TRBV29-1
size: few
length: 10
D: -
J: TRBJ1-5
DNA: TGCAGCGGAGCAATTCAGCCCCAGCATTTT
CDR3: CSGAIQPQHF

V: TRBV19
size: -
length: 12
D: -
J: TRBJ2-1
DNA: TGTGCCAGTAGTTTCAGAGGGAATGAGCAGTTCTTC
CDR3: CASSFRGNEQFF

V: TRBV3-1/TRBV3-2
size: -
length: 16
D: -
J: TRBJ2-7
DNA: TGTGCCAGCAGCCAAGACAGCTCTAGGTTCTCCTACGAGCAGTACTTC
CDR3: CASSQDSSRFSYEQYF

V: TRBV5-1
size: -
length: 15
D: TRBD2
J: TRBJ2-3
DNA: TGCGCCAGCGACATGGAGCGGGGGCGCACAGATACGCAGTATTTT
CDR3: CASDMERGRTDTQYF

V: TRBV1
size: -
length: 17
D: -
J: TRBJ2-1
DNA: TGCACCAGCAGCCAAGGCAGGGGACAGAGCTCCTACAATGAGCAGTTCTTC
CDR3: CTSSQGRGQSSYNEQFF

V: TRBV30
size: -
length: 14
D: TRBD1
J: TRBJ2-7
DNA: TGTGCCTGGAGTCCCGGGACAGGAGCCCTCGAGCAGTACTTC
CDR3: CAWSPGTGALEQYF